Listed below are T cell receptor beta chains from one sample, sequenced in a study of response to subunit inactivated influenza vaccine. TCRdb re-called the RT-PCR reads with MiXCR, one entry per CDR3 protein. The table shows 500,000 or so distinct CDR3 sequences, with 16% occurring only once. The input for sequencing was CD4+ T cells sorted from PBMCs, taken 23 to 25 months after vaccination. The receptor set was obtained from a man between 50 and 75 years old who received an inactivated influenza vaccine. CDR3s include the opening cysteine and the closing phenylalanine or tryptophan. The D gene is left open where the match is weak. Clone size is shown for a subset of rows, as once, few, many or a class of expanded clone.

TRBV6-1,few,TRBJ1-2,NA,TGTGCCAGCAGCAAAGCGAGGGGAGCCTATGGCTACACCTTC,CASSKARGAYGYTF
TRBV7-9,NA,TRBJ1-1,NA,TGTGCCAGCAGCTTAGTGAGACGGGTCACTGAAGCTTTCTTT,CASSLVRRVTEAFF
TRBV5-1,few,TRBJ2-7,TRBD1,TGCGCCAGCAGCTTGGAGACAGGGGTCTACGAGCAGTACTTC,CASSLETGVYEQYF
TRBV5-1,few,TRBJ2-7,NA,TGCGCCAGCACTGGAACAAATTCCTACGAGCAGTACTTC,CASTGTNSYEQYF
TRBV12-3/TRBV12-4,few,TRBJ2-1,TRBD2,TGTGCCAGCAGTTTAGTGACTAGCGGGGAGCAGTTCTTC,CASSLVTSGEQFF
TRBV20-1,NA,TRBJ2-7,NA,TGCAGTGTCATCAGGGGCTTGGACGAGCAGTACTTC,CSVIRGLDEQYF
TRBV5-1,few,TRBJ1-1,NA,TGCGCCAAACCGCCCGGACTTCTGGGGGCCTACACTGAAGCTTTCTTT,CAKPPGLLGAYTEAFF
TRBV12-3/TRBV12-4,few,TRBJ2-7,TRBD2,TGTGCCAGCATCCGTAGCGGGTCTCTCGAGCAGTACTTC,CASIRSGSLEQYF
TRBV5-1,few,TRBJ2-4,TRBD2,TGCGCCAGCAGCCCCCGGGGTAGCGGGGACGGTGACATTCAGTACTTC,CASSPRGSGDGDIQYF
TRBV20-1,few,TRBJ1-2,TRBD1,TGCAGTGCTAGAGTTAGGGACAGGGAAAACTATGGCTACACCTTC,CSARVRDRENYGYTF
TRBV5-5,few,TRBJ2-7,TRBD2,TGTGCCAGCACCATCCATGGGGGGGGCGAGCAGTACTTC,CASTIHGGGEQYF
TRBV9,once,TRBJ2-1,NA,TGTGCCAGCAGCGTAGCTTACGGGAGCTCCTACAATGAGCAGTTCTTC,CASSVAYGSSYNEQFF
TRBV20-1,once,TRBJ2-1,TRBD2,TGCAGTGCTAGAGATTCGGGTAGCGGGAGCTCCTACAATGAGCAGTTCTTC,CSARDSGSGSSYNEQFF
TRBV20-1,few,TRBJ2-1,NA,TGCAGTGCTAGAGAGGACACTAGAGCCCTCAATGAGCAGTTCTTC,CSAREDTRALNEQFF
TRBV12-3/TRBV12-4,many,TRBJ1-2,NA,TGTGCCAGCAGTTTTTCCGGCGGAGCTAACTATGGCTACACCTTC,CASSFSGGANYGYTF
TRBV6-2/TRBV6-3,many,TRBJ2-6,NA,TGTGCCAGCAGTCCACCCGCAGGGCTCTCTGGGGCCAACGTCCTGACTTTC,CASSPPAGLSGANVLTF
TRBV5-1,many,TRBJ2-1,NA,TGCGCCAGCAGCTTGGACAGTATAAGCAATGAGCAGTTCTTC,CASSLDSISNEQFF
TRBV7-8,few,TRBJ2-5,NA,TGTGCCAGCAGCCAAGCCCAGACCCAGTACTTC,CASSQAQTQYF
TRBV10-3,NA,TRBJ2-5,TRBD2,TGTGCCATCAGTGAAGCGGGGGGGTCCCAGTACTTC,CAISEAGGSQYF
TRBV23-1,NA,TRBJ2-5,NA,TGCGCCAGCAGTCAATCGCCAGCGGAGGAGACCCAGTACTTC,CASSQSPAEETQYF
TRBV4-3,few,TRBJ1-6,NA,TGCGCCAGCAGCCAAGAGGGGAATTCACCCCTCCACTTT,CASSQEGNSPLHF
TRBV6-5,NA,TRBJ2-2,TRBD1,TGTGCCAGCAGTTACAACGGACAGGGCGCCGGGGAGCTGTTTTTT,CASSYNGQGAGELFF
TRBV7-9,NA,TRBJ2-1,NA,TGTGCCAGCAGTCCTCTAGGGGTGAATGAGCAGTTCTTC,CASSPLGVNEQFF
TRBV4-2,few,TRBJ1-5,NA,TGTGCCAGCAGCCAAGATCCTTGGGGCACCAAGAGCCCCCAGCATTTT,CASSQDPWGTKSPQHF
TRBV7-9,NA,TRBJ2-5,NA,TGTGCCAGCAGCTTAACAACAGTTGCTCCCCAAGAGACCCAGTACTTC,CASSLTTVAPQETQYF
TRBV9,many,TRBJ1-1,NA,TGTGCCAGCAGCGTAGAAGTCTTGAACACTGAAGCTTTCTTT,CASSVEVLNTEAFF
TRBV10-3,few,TRBJ2-1,NA,TGTGCCAGCCAAACCCCGACCATAGCCCATGAGCAGTTCTTC,CASQTPTIAHEQFF
TRBV6-2/TRBV6-3,once,TRBJ2-5,TRBD2,TGTGCCAGCAGTTCCGGGACTAAAAAGGGGCAGACCCAGTACTTC,CASSSGTKKGQTQYF